Each of the 23 T cell receptor beta chains below was sequenced from the same sample in a study of blood T cell repertoires in COVID-19. Repertoires were generated with immunoSEQ multiplex PCR, while TCRdb's copy carries only in-frame clones and drops some. There are approximately 200,000 clones in the sample; about 81% occur only once, and roughly 12% lies in the top ten. Material for sequencing was peripheral blood. The source is a woman aged 80 or over with COVID-19, enrolled during active disease.

V is TRBV5-1 and J is TRBJ2-1; 7 nucleotides agree with TRBD2. Germline V lookup: CDR1 SGHRS, CDR2 YFSETQ. This CDR3 region has 16 residues. The V and J ends lost 1 base and 0 bases, in that order; junction bases with no gene match: 4. The CDR3 region is CASSLWGGSSYNEQFF. The CDR3 nucleotides are TGCGCCAGCAGCTTGTGGGGCGGGAGCTCCTACAATGAGCAGTTCTTC.

The V call is TRBV5-4, the J call TRBJ2-5; a weak D match, TRBD2 (6 bases). The V end lost 0 bases, the J end lost 5 bases, and 14 bases lay between the germline ends. Per the germline V gene, CDR1 is SGHNT and CDR2 is YYREEE (reference sequence). There are 15 residues in the CDR3. CDR3 DNA: TGTGCCAGCAGCTTGGAAAGGCTAGCGACGGAGACCCAGTACTTC. It yields the protein CASSLERLATETQYF.

J is TRBJ1-2 and V is TRBV6-5, with D perhaps matching TRBD1 (6 bases). Trimming left V 2 bases short and J 4 bases short, with 8 bases between. The length of the CDR3 is 13 residues. Germline-derived CDR1 and CDR2 are MNHEY and SVGAGI. The CDR3 region has the DNA TGTGCCAGCAGTTACCCGGACAGCTATGGCTACACCTTC. This encodes CASSYPDSYGYTF.

The chain couples TRBV12-3 or TRBV12-4 to TRBJ1-5, with D uncertain. The CDR3 has 12 residues. The germline V and J ends were trimmed by 5 bases and 4 bases, with 6 bases remaining between them. Here the CDR3 DNA reads TGTGCCAGCAGTACGGGGAATCAGCCCCAGCATTTT. As protein: CASSTGNQPQHF.

The chain combines TRBV4-1 with TRBJ2-3; 8 nucleotides match TRBD1. The junction had 4 bases not matched to a gene; V was cut back by 5 bases and J by 6 bases. Germline-derived CDR1 and CDR2 are MGHRA and YSYEKL. The CDR3 has 13 amino acids. CDR3 residues: CASSWTGKDTQYF. The DNA of the CDR3 is TGCGCCAGCAGCTGGACAGGGAAGGATACGCAGTATTTT.

The rearrangement links TRBV6-2 or TRBV6-3 to TRBJ1-5, with TRBD1 as a possible D gene (5 bases). This CDR3 is built from 15 residues. CDR1 and CDR2 from the germline V gene are MNHEY and SVGEGT. Trimming pared 2 bases from V and 4 bases from J, leaving 12 bases between. The CDR3 here is CASSYDSEINQPQHF. Here the CDR3 DNA reads TGTGCCAGCAGTTACGACAGCGAAATTAATCAGCCCCAGCATTTT.

The V gene is TRBV6-1, the J gene TRBJ2-3, with TRBD2 matching over 8 bases. Germline assignment: CDR1 MNHNS and CDR2 SASEGT. The CDR3 contains 15 residues. J was trimmed by 1 base and V by 2 bases; bases with no gene match: 2. CDR3 bases: TGTGCCAGCAGTGAATGGCGGGGGGGCACAGATACGCAGTATTTT. This sequence encodes CASSEWRGGTDTQYF.

The rearrangement uses TRBV28 and TRBJ1-2, with D perhaps matching TRBD1 (5 bases). V was shortened by 6 bases and J by 4 bases, with 9 bases between the two germline ends. The CDR3 loop spans 12 amino acids. Germline lookup yields CDR1 MDHEN and CDR2 SYDVKM. The CDR3 region is CASRDTFYGYTF. The CDR3 bases are TGTGCCAGCAGGGACACTTTCTATGGCTACACCTTC.

This sequence joins TRBV10-3 and TRBJ1-1; D possibly corresponds to TRBD1 (6 bases). This CDR3 is built from 12 residues. The germline V gene has CDR1 ENHRY and CDR2 SYGVKD. The V end was cut by 8 bases, the J end by 1 base, with 8 bases between. The CDR3 bases are TGTGCCATCCAACAGGGGAACACTGAAGCTTTCTTT. It specifies CAIQQGNTEAFF.

The gene calls are TRBV11-3 and TRBJ1-1; tentative D call: TRBD1 (5 bases). Germline V CDR1 and CDR2: SGHNT, YENEEA. The CDR3 totals 12 residues. Trimming removed 5 bases from V and 4 bases from J, with 8 bases in between. CDR3 region: CASSPGGTEAFF. The CDR3 DNA reads as TGTGCCAGCAGCCCGGGGGGCACTGAAGCTTTCTTT.

The chain carries TRBV7-8 and TRBJ2-7; D remains ambiguous. This CDR3 has 14 amino acids. V was trimmed by 2 bases and J by 2 bases, leaving 10 bases between them. From germline, CDR1 is SGHVS and CDR2 FQNEAQ. The CDR3 reads CASSLTVVPYEQYF. The CDR3 DNA sequence: TGTGCCAGCAGCTTAACGGTTGTCCCCTACGAGCAGTACTTC. The whole variable domain, filled in from reference TRBV7-8 and TRBJ2-7, reads GAGVSQSPRYKVAKRGQDVALRCDPISGHVSLFWYQQALGQGPEFLTYFQNEAQLDKSGLPSDRFFAERPEGSVSTLKIQRTQQEDSAVYLCASSLTVVPYEQYFGPGTRLTVT.

The genes are TRBV5-1 and TRBJ2-7, with 7 bases matching TRBD2. Trimming took 2 bases from V and 3 from J; bases not matched to a gene: 5. CDR3 length: 14 amino acids. CDR1 and CDR2 from the germline V gene are SGHRS and YFSETQ. The CDR3 spells CASSFDSGFYEQYF. CDR3 coding DNA: TGCGCCAGCAGCTTCGATAGCGGGTTCTACGAGCAGTACTTC.

Only a few counts were recorded for this clone. This chain links TRBV19 with TRBJ1-5; D uncertain. Germline V gene sequence: CDR1 LNHDA, CDR2 SQIVND (reference sequence). The CDR3 has 11 amino acids. The V end lost 10 bases, the J end lost 3 bases, and 7 bases lay between the germline ends. As DNA, the CDR3 is TGTGCCACAGGCTCCAATCAGCCCCAGCATTTT. Translation gives CATGSNQPQHF.

This sequence joins TRBV7-6 and TRBJ2-3; D may be TRBD2 (7 bases). The V gene lost 2 bases and the J gene lost 3 bases, with 24 bases spanning the gap. The germline V gene has CDR1 SGHVS and CDR2 FNYEAQ. The CDR3 sequence is 19 residues long. The CDR3 here is CASSLLIGGGDPNTDTQYF. DNA of the CDR3: TGTGCCAGCAGCTTACTCATCGGCGGGGGCGACCCTAATACAGATACGCAGTATTTT.

This chain joins TRBV4-2 and TRBJ2-7, with D hard to call. V was pared by 0 bases and J by 2 bases, with 8 bases between. Germline V gene data show CDR1 as LGHNA and CDR2 as YNFKEQ. The length of the CDR3 is 14 residues. CDR3 amino acids: CASSQDHGAYEQYF. Here the CDR3 DNA reads TGTGCCAGCAGCCAAGATCACGGAGCCTACGAGCAGTACTTC.

The V gene is TRBV5-1, the J gene TRBJ2-3, with 14 bases aligning to TRBD2. The CDR3 length is 16 residues. The germline V gene has CDR1 SGHRS and CDR2 YFSETQ. The J segment lost 6 bases and the V segment lost 4 bases, leaving 7 bases of the junction unmatched. The CDR3: CASSLGLAGGDDTQYF. The DNA for the CDR3 is TGCGCCAGCAGCCTAGGACTAGCGGGGGGAGACGATACGCAGTATTTT.

The rearrangement links TRBV6-5 to TRBJ1-5, with a weak D call TRBD1 (6 bases). V was cut by 8 bases and J by 1 base, with 15 bases left in between. Germline V CDR1 and CDR2: MNHEY, SVGAGI. CDR3 length: 15 residues. CDR3 coding DNA: TGTGCCAGCGTGGGGGGGGCTTTCAGCAATCAGCCCCAGCATTTT. It encodes CASVGGAFSNQPQHF.

The V and J genes are TRBV5-1 and TRBJ1-5; perhaps TRBD1 as D (5 bases). The V end lost 3 bases, the J end lost 1 base, and 11 bases lay between the germline ends. Germline CDR1 and CDR2: SGHRS and YFSETQ. The CDR3 is made up of 15 amino acids. The CDR3 is CASSSDGGSNQPQHF. CDR3 DNA sequence: TGCGCCAGCAGCTCCGACGGGGGGAGCAATCAGCCCCAGCATTTT. Variable domain in full (rest from reference TRBV5-1 and TRBJ1-5): KAGVTQTPRYLIKTRGQQVTLSCSPISGHRSVSWYQQTPGQGLQFLFEYFSETQRNKGNFPGRFSGRQFSNSRSEMNVSTLELGDSALYLCASSSDGGSNQPQHFGDGTRLSIL.

The chain has TRBV7-2 and TRBJ2-1, with 9 bases that match TRBD1. Losses at the gene ends were 11 bases for V and 4 bases for J; bases not matched to a gene: 9. The CDR3 totals 14 residues. Germline values: CDR1 SGHTA, CDR2 FQGNSA. CDR3 region: CAGDRTGAYNEQFF. The DNA for the CDR3 is TGTGCCGGGGACAGGACAGGGGCATACAATGAGCAGTTCTTC.

The genes are TRBV5-1 and TRBJ2-7, with 10 bases that match TRBD1. This CDR3 spans 15 amino acids. V lost 2 bases to trimming and J lost 5 bases; unmatched junction nucleotides: 7. Germline V gene sequence: CDR1 SGHRS, CDR2 YFSETQ. The CDR3 loop is CASSFPGQGSHEQYF. CDR3 sequence (DNA): TGCGCCAGCAGCTTTCCGGGACAGGGGTCCCACGAGCAGTACTTC.

This clone was detected a few times. The chain carries TRBV5-1 and TRBJ1-2; D gene uncertain. V was pared by 0 bases and J by 8 bases, with 11 bases between. The CDR3 spans 13 residues. Germline V CDR1 and CDR2: SGHRS, YFSETQ. The CDR3 sequence: CASSLDGASGYTF. CDR3 sequence (DNA): TGCGCCAGCAGCTTGGATGGTGCTAGCGGCTACACCTTC.

The chain links TRBV20-1 to TRBJ1-4, with a possible D match to TRBD1 (6 bases). The germline gives CDR1 DFQATT, CDR2 SNEGSKA (reference sequence). The CDR3 runs to 16 residues. V was pared by 3 bases and J by 8 bases, with 22 bases between. The CDR3 is CSASRIGGLTEEKLFF. The CDR3 DNA follows: TGCAGTGCTAGTAGGATTGGGGGCCTAACGGAGGAAAAACTGTTTTTT.

The rearrangement uses TRBV3-1 (or the pseudogene TRBV3-2) and TRBJ2-3; D might be TRBD2 (5 bases). CDR3 length: 16 amino acids. The germline CDR1 and CDR2 sequences are LGHDT and YNNKEL (reference sequence). V was clipped by 1 base and J by 2 bases, with 13 bases between them. The CDR3 DNA reads TGTGCCAGCAGCCAAGTACAGCGGCCCTTCACAGATACGCAGTATTTT. This encodes CASSQVQRPFTDTQYF.